This T cell receptor (beta chain) originates from a study of T cells after posttransplantation cyclophosphamide. Busulfan-fludarabine conditioning, marrow transplant, and cyclophosphamide on days +3 and +4 were administered. Some clones are missing from TCRdb's copy, which holds only in-frame ones; the method was immunoSEQ multiplex PCR. Among 20,000 or so clones listed, approximately 87% were seen once. Comment on this clone: Its cognate antigen is unknown.

Study-wide points: Blood and skin or GI T cell repertoires showed limited TRB overlap. TRB clonality was highly associated with recipient CMV seropositivity and reactivation.

The CDR3 is 15 amino acids. Germline V gene sequence: CDR1 SQVTM, CDR2 ANQGSEA. Trimming pared 3 bases from V and 2 bases from J, leaving 15 bases between. The source was PBMCs, collected after allogeneic stem cell transplant with posttransplant cyclophosphamide. This chain links TRBV29-1 with TRBJ2-3; TRBD2 might be the D (5 bases). This sequence originates from a female patient in her thirties or forties who received an allogeneic stem cell transplant from an unrelated donor, was CMV-positive, and had no GVHD. Some of the T cells might come from the graft donor. This CDR3 reads CSVDFASSLTDTQYF. CDR3 nucleotides: TGCAGCGTTGATTTCGCTAGCTCACTCACAGATACGCAGTATTTT.